This T cell receptor beta chain was obtained from a study of T cell responses to AZD1222 COVID-19 vaccine. General study findings and limits: Spike regions recognized by vaccine-associated CD4 TCRs spanned the protein, led by 160-218 and 743-854. Only 5 or 6 people who got AZD1222 tested seropositive at baseline. Vaccination with two AZD1222 doses was followed by a rise in Spike-specific TCR breadth and depth.

CDR1 is SGHVS, CDR2 FQNEAQ, per germline. The CDR3 runs to 13 residues. The V end lost 8 bases, the J end lost 6 bases, and 14 bases lay between the germline ends. Measured with immunoSEQ multiplex PCR; TCRdb has only the in-frame clones, and not every one. This table has 100,000 to 150,000 clones, 65% to 90% appearing once. To note about this clone: What it recognizes is unknown.

Analyses pooled second doses at about 4 or about 12 weeks. This sample comprised peripheral blood, obtained 28 days after the second AZD1222 dose. This TCR derives from an adult who received the AZD1222 COVID-19 vaccine. The rearrangement uses TRBV7-8 and TRBJ1-5; weak D call: TRBD1 (5 bases). CDR3 sequence: CASGIRQGQPQHF. The CDR3 nucleotides are TGTGCCAGCGGCATCCGGCAGGGTCAGCCCCAGCATTTT.